These 32 T cell receptor beta chains came from one sample sequenced in a study of cytomegalovirus exposure and HLA in healthy donors. PCR involved 60 Vbeta and 13 Jbeta primers. Clones were sequenced by immunoSEQ multiplex PCR, and TCRdb holds only the in-frame ones, with some missing. The sample records 210,000 or so clones, around three quarters being singletons. The sequencing sample was made of PBMCs. The source of these receptors is a man aged 40-49 years in good health and CMV-seronegative.

This sequence joins TRBV7-9 and TRBJ1-1, with a possible D match to TRBD1 (5 bases). The V gene's germline CDR1 is SEHNR and CDR2 FQNEAQ (reference sequence). The CDR3 has 14 residues. V was clipped by 1 base and J by 2 bases, with 8 bases between them. CDR3 in amino acids: CASSLEGANTEAFF. The CDR3 DNA sequence: TGTGCCAGCAGCTTAGAAGGGGCTAACACTGAAGCTTTCTTT. Full variable domain (rest looked up from reference TRBV7-9 and TRBJ1-1): DTGVSQNPRHKITKRGQNVTFRCDPISEHNRLYWYRQTLGQGPEFLTYFQNEAQLEKSRLLSDRFSAERPKGSFSTLEIQRTEQGDSAMYLCASSLEGANTEAFFGQGTRLTVV.

V is TRBV7-3 and J is TRBJ2-2; D may be TRBD2 (6 bases). CDR3 size: 16 residues. CDR1 is SGHTA and CDR2 is FQGTGA in the germline V gene. The V and J ends lost 6 bases and 1 base respectively, with 15 bases between them. This chain's CDR3 is CASRPVGGQNTGELFF. For the CDR3, the DNA is TGTGCCAGCAGACCGGTGGGGGGTCAGAACACCGGGGAGCTGTTTTTT.

The chain uses TRBV28 and TRBJ2-5; unclear D gene. The germline CDR1 and CDR2 sequences are MDHEN and SYDVKM. V was trimmed by 5 bases and J by 3 bases, leaving 13 bases between them. The CDR3 covers 14 residues. The DNA for the CDR3 is TGTGCCAGCAGTCCGCACGTTATAGAAGAGACCCAGTACTTC. Its protein is CASSPHVIEETQYF.

V usage is TRBV5-1 and J usage is TRBJ2-1; TRBD2 matches at 10 bases. After removal of 4 bases from V and 6 bases from J, the junction contained 10 bases not matched to a gene. The germline CDR1 and CDR2 sequences are SGHRS and YFSETQ. This CDR3 has 16 residues. The CDR3 coding sequence is TGCGCCAGCAGCCAGCAGGAGAGCGGGAGGGCCAATGAGCAGTTCTTC. This translates into CASSQQESGRANEQFF. Supplemented by reference TRBV5-1 and TRBJ2-1, the full variable domain reads KAGVTQTPRYLIKTRGQQVTLSCSPISGHRSVSWYQQTPGQGLQFLFEYFSETQRNKGNFPGRFSGRQFSNSRSEMNVSTLELGDSALYLCASSQQESGRANEQFFGPGTRLTVL.

V usage is TRBV5-5 and J usage is TRBJ1-5; D perhaps matches TRBD1 (5 bases). This CDR3 has 15 residues. Germline lookup yields CDR1 SGHKS and CDR2 YYEKEE (reference sequence). Trimming stripped 2 bases from V and 5 bases from J, with 14 bases between. The CDR3 nucleotides read TGTGCCAGCAGCTTAGCAGGGAGGTCGGATCAGCCCCAGCATTTT. Translated: CASSLAGRSDQPQHF.

This chain links TRBV7-6 with TRBJ2-5; 7 positions match TRBD2. Matching the DNA end better, TRBJ2-7 makes the J call doubtful. Germline assignment: CDR1 SGHVS and CDR2 FNYEAQ. The CDR3 sequence is 14 residues long. CDR3 DNA sequence: TGTGCCAGCAGCTCAAGAGCGGGGTACGACGAGCAGTACTTC. Translating gives CASSSRAGYDEQYF.

The V gene is TRBV10-3, the J gene TRBJ2-1; 7 bases agree with TRBD1. J lost 1 base, V lost 6 bases, and 6 bases had no gene match. CDR3 length equals 15 residues. CDR1 ENHRY and CDR2 SYGVKD come from the germline V gene. The CDR3 protein is CAIRRQGLSYNEQFF. The CDR3, as DNA: TGTGCCATCAGGAGACAGGGTTTGTCCTACAATGAGCAGTTCTTC.

This chain joins TRBV5-4 and TRBJ2-1; 7 nucleotides agree with TRBD2. This CDR3 is 15 amino acids long. Germline CDR1 reads SGHNT; CDR2 reads YYREEE (reference sequence). Trimming removed 4 bases from V and 8 bases from J; junction bases left unmatched: 12. CDR3 protein: CASSPGGGVGYEQFF. In DNA form, the CDR3 reads TGTGCCAGCAGCCCGGGGGGAGGTGTTGGATATGAGCAGTTCTTC. The complete variable domain, with remaining parts taken from reference TRBV5-4 and TRBJ2-1, reads ETGVTQSPTHLIKTRGQQVTLRCSSQSGHNTVSWYQQALGQGPQFIFQYYREEENGRGNFPPRFSGLQFPNYSSELNVNALELDDSALYLCASSPGGGVGYEQFFGPGTRLTVL.

V is TRBV2 and J is TRBJ2-1; no firm D call. This CDR3 has 12 amino acids. Germline V gives CDR1 SNHLY, CDR2 FYNNEI. V lost 7 bases and J lost 7, with 11 bases in between. Written as DNA, the CDR3 is TGTGCCAGCAACTTCCTAGGAAATGAGCAGTTCTTC. Protein sequence: CASNFLGNEQFF.

A few counts support this clone. The V gene is TRBV5-6, the J gene TRBJ1-5; the D gene is possibly TRBD1 (5 bases). Germline V gene lookup returns CDR1 SGHDT and CDR2 YYEEEE. Trimming took 0 bases from V and 7 from J, leaving 14 bases between them. The CDR3 has 15 residues. CDR3 bases: TGTGCCAGCAGCTTGGGCAGGGCCGCGTACCAGCCCCAGCATTTT. Protein sequence: CASSLGRAAYQPQHF.

The chain combines TRBV4-1 with TRBJ2-1; TRBD1 matches at 12 bases. There are 16 residues in the CDR3. With 4 bases clipped from V and 9 bases from J, the junction kept 10 bases outside the gene matches. The germline V gene encodes CDR1 MGHRA and CDR2 YSYEKL. The DNA of the CDR3 is TGCGCCAGCAGCCCACGGTCGGGACAGGGGGCAAGTGAGCAGTTCTTC. Its protein product is CASSPRSGQGASEQFF.

The gene calls are TRBV28 and TRBJ2-7; 7 bases line up with TRBD2. CDR1 is MDHEN and CDR2 is SYDVKM in the germline V gene. The trim removed 7 bases at V and 7 bases at J, leaving 13 bases unmatched. The CDR3 has 14 amino acids. The CDR3 coding sequence is TGTGCCAGCATCGAAGGGAGCGGGACTCGAGAGCAGTACTTC. Translating it yields CASIEGSGTREQYF.

The CDR3 region is CASEKAGTNYGYTF. The CDR3 coding sequence is TGTGCCAGCGAAAAGGCGGGCACCAACTATGGCTACACCTTC. V and J are TRBV25-1 and TRBJ1-2; unclear D gene. The CDR3 loop spans 14 amino acids. Germline lookup yields CDR1 MGHDK and CDR2 SYGVNS. V dropped 8 bases and J dropped 2 bases, with 15 bases sitting between them.

The chain carries TRBV6-5 and TRBJ2-7; tentative D call: TRBD2 (5 bases). This CDR3 has 14 residues. Per germline, CDR1 MNHEY and CDR2 SVGAGI. Trimming left V 4 bases short and J 2 bases short, with 12 bases between. Written as DNA, the CDR3 is TGTGCCAGCAGTTTGGGCCTCGGGGCCTACGAGCAGTACTTC. As protein: CASSLGLGAYEQYF.

The chain links TRBV5-6 to TRBJ2-5, with a tentative D call TRBD2 (5 bases). Per the germline V gene, CDR1 is SGHDT and CDR2 is YYEEEE. The CDR3 length is 13 residues. V was cut by 0 bases and J by 2 bases, with 5 bases left in between. CDR3 coding DNA: TGTGCCAGCAGCTTGGGACTACAAGAGACCCAGTACTTC. It encodes CASSLGLQETQYF.

The chain carries TRBV4-2 and TRBJ2-1; D is possibly TRBD2 (6 bases). Germline V gene sequence: CDR1 LGHNA, CDR2 YNFKEQ. This CDR3 comprises 14 residues. The V end was cut by 0 bases, the J end by 12 bases, with 15 bases between. The CDR3 nucleotides read TGTGCCAGCAGCCAAGAGGAGGGGACTCCCTGGCAGTTCTTC. The encoded protein is CASSQEEGTPWQFF.

The rearrangement links TRBV11-3 to TRBJ2-3, with TRBD2 as a possible D gene (5 bases). The CDR3 covers 14 residues. Trimming stripped 3 bases from V and 5 bases from J, with 12 bases between. CDR1 and CDR2 (germline): SGHNT, YENEEA. The CDR3 is CASSFGLAGDTQYF. The CDR3 DNA is TGTGCCAGCAGCTTCGGTCTAGCAGGAGATACGCAGTATTTT.

This clone has just a few counts. This rearrangement joins TRBV5-1 to TRBJ1-3, with D possibly TRBD1 on 5 matching bases. CDR1 is SGHRS, CDR2 YFSETQ, per germline. The CDR3 covers 15 residues. Trimming removed 0 bases at V and 0 bases at J, with 7 bases between. The CDR3 sequence: CASSLGDSSGNTIYF. CDR3 nucleotide sequence: TGCGCCAGCAGCTTGGGTGACAGCTCTGGAAACACCATATATTTT. Together with reference TRBV5-1 and TRBJ1-3, the CDR3 gives the full variable domain: KAGVTQTPRYLIKTRGQQVTLSCSPISGHRSVSWYQQTPGQGLQFLFEYFSETQRNKGNFPGRFSGRQFSNSRSEMNVSTLELGDSALYLCASSLGDSSGNTIYFGEGSWLTVV.

This chain uses TRBV27 with TRBJ2-7; 8 positions agree with TRBD2. Germline V lookup: CDR1 MNHEY, CDR2 SMNVEV (reference sequence). V lost 3 bases, J lost 4 bases, and 17 bases stayed unmatched. This CDR3 comprises 18 residues. CDR3 amino acids: CASSLASGHNSKTYEQYF. The CDR3 coding sequence is TGTGCCAGCAGTTTGGCTAGCGGGCACAATTCAAAAACTTACGAGCAGTACTTC.

The J gene is TRBJ2-3, the V gene TRBV15; 9 bases fit TRBD2. Trimming at V came to 0 bases and at J to 6 bases, leaving 7 bases not matched to a gene. The CDR3 sequence is 16 residues long. Per germline, CDR1 LNHNV and CDR2 YYDKDF (reference sequence). Written as DNA, the CDR3 is TGTGCCACCAGCAGAGATCTAGGCGGGGGGGCGGATACGCAGTATTTT. This translates into CATSRDLGGGADTQYF.

V and J are TRBV5-8 and TRBJ1-2; D perhaps matches TRBD1 (5 bases). Germline V gene lookup returns CDR1 SGHTS and CDR2 YDEGEE. The CDR3 totals 16 residues. V lost 1 base to trimming and J lost 5 bases, with 18 bases between them. For the CDR3, the DNA is TGTGCCAGCAGCTTGTGGCAGGGAGGTCTCTTGTATGGCTACACCTTC. Encoded protein: CASSLWQGGLLYGYTF.

The J gene is TRBJ2-7, the V gene TRBV6-1; D is perhaps TRBD2 (7 bases). Germline V gene sequence: CDR1 MNHNS, CDR2 SASEGT. V lost 3 bases and J 11 bases, leaving 17 bases between the germline ends. This CDR3 spans 13 amino acids. CDR3: CASSEVGGEREYF. CDR3 nucleotide sequence: TGTGCCAGCAGTGAGGTAGGGGGGGAGCGGGAGTACTTC.

The rearrangement uses TRBV6-5 and TRBJ1-4, with TRBD1 identical over 9 bases. After removal of 4 bases from V and 4 bases from J, the junction contained 4 bases not matched to a gene. CDR1 MNHEY and CDR2 SVGAGI come from the germline V gene. CDR3 length: 15 amino acids. The CDR3 here is CASSFTGGVNEKLFF. The CDR3 coding sequence is TGTGCCAGCAGTTTTACAGGGGGCGTTAATGAAAAACTGTTTTTT.

The chain employs TRBV18 and TRBJ2-1; 7 nucleotides agree with TRBD2. The CDR3 consists of 17 residues. CDR1 KGHSH and CDR2 LQKENI come from the germline V gene. V shed 0 bases, J shed 4 bases, and the junction held 9 bases outside the gene matches. DNA of the CDR3: TGTGCCAGCTCACCACCGACGGGAGGCGTGCGGTACAATGAGCAGTTCTTC. Translation: CASSPPTGGVRYNEQFF.

The chain recombines TRBV4-3 with TRBJ1-2; 7 bases agree with TRBD1. CDR1 LGHNA and CDR2 YSLEER come from the germline V gene. Losses at the gene ends were 4 bases for V and 8 bases for J; bases not matched to a gene: 7. The CDR3 is made up of 13 amino acids. This chain's CDR3 is CASSPSQGDGYTF. DNA for the CDR3: TGCGCCAGCAGCCCCTCCCAGGGGGACGGCTACACCTTC.

The chain employs TRBV19 and TRBJ2-1; D may be TRBD2 (6 bases). This CDR3 comprises 14 residues. V lost 7 bases and J lost 9, with 19 bases in between. Germline CDR1 reads LNHDA; CDR2 reads SQIVND (reference sequence). The DNA of the CDR3 is TGTGCCAGTACTCCGGGACTTTCTCCTGCTGAGCAGTTCTTC. Its protein is CASTPGLSPAEQFF.

The chain joins TRBV5-4 to TRBJ2-2; 10 bases fit TRBD2. V lost 5 bases, J lost 4 bases, and 8 bases stayed unmatched. From germline, CDR1 is SGHNT and CDR2 YYREEE (reference sequence). The CDR3 sequence is 16 residues long. In nucleotides, the CDR3 is TGTGCCAGCAGTCCTCTAGCGGGGGTATCCACCGGGGAGCTGTTTTTT. Residues: CASSPLAGVSTGELFF.

The V and J genes are TRBV12-1 and TRBJ2-3; TRBD2, the table's D call, was not compared with the DNA. TRBV12-1 is given as a pseudogene. The CDR3 extends over 22 amino acids. The CDR3 bases are TGTGCCAGCAGCTTTGCGTGTCGGACCGGGACTAGCGGGAGTTCTAGCACAGATACGCAGTATTTT. This codes for CASSFACRTGTSGSSSTDTQYF.

The chain uses TRBV6-6 and TRBJ1-1; D may be TRBD1 (5 bases). Germline loops: CDR1 MNHNY, CDR2 SVGAGI (reference sequence). The CDR3 sequence is 15 residues long. V lost 3 bases, J lost 0 bases, and 11 bases lay in between. CDR3: CASSYSPGMNTEAFF. The CDR3, as DNA: TGTGCCAGCAGTTATTCTCCAGGGATGAACACTGAAGCTTTCTTT.

The chain carries TRBV19 and TRBJ1-5; possible D gene TRBD1, 5 bases. The germline V and J ends were trimmed by 6 bases and 4 bases, with 22 bases remaining between them. The CDR3 covers 17 residues. Germline loops: CDR1 LNHDA, CDR2 SQIVND (reference sequence). Here the CDR3 DNA reads TGTGCCAGTAGCATCGACGGGGGGGTGGGGCCGAATCAGCCCCAGCATTTT. Translated: CASSIDGGVGPNQPQHF.

The chain joins TRBV4-2 to TRBJ1-2; weak D call: TRBD1 (5 bases). The CDR3 spans 14 residues. CDR1 LGHNA and CDR2 YNFKEQ come from the germline V gene. Trimming pared 4 bases from V and 3 bases from J, leaving 12 bases between. This CDR3 is CASSPGLLDYGYTF. CDR3 coding DNA: TGTGCCAGCAGCCCAGGGCTGCTTGACTATGGCTACACCTTC.

Comment on this clone: One end of the junction fails to match germline, which may point to a read error. J is TRBJ1-1 and V is TRBV7-9; tentatively, D is TRBD1 (6 bases). The CDR3 is made up of 17 amino acids. Germline loops: CDR1 SEHNR, CDR2 FQNEAQ (reference sequence). This CDR3 is CSSSLGGRGGMNTEAFF. CDR3 DNA sequence: TGTTCCAGCAGCTTAGGGGGACGGGGCGGGATGAACACTGAAGCTTTCTTT.